The clone carrying this T cell receptor beta chain showed up just once. The entry originates in a study of T cell changes during pregnancy in multiple sclerosis. Only in-frame clones appear in the TCRdb table, and some are missing; sequencing was by immunoSEQ multiplex PCR. Among 56,000 or so clones listed, about nine tenths were seen once. This sequence originates from a female donor with multiple sclerosis, enrolled in a pregnancy study. Source: CD4+ T cells from peripheral blood mononuclear cells, taken in the third trimester of pregnancy.

CDR3 amino acids: CASRSSGKSGELFF. The CDR3 coding sequence is TGTGCCAGCAGGTCTAGCGGGAAATCCGGGGAGCTGTTTTTT. The chain links TRBV7-9 to TRBJ2-2; 9 nucleotides match TRBD2. V shed 6 bases, J shed 6 bases, and the junction held 5 bases outside the gene matches. The CDR3 length is 14 residues. Germline V gives CDR1 SEHNR, CDR2 FQNEAQ (reference sequence).